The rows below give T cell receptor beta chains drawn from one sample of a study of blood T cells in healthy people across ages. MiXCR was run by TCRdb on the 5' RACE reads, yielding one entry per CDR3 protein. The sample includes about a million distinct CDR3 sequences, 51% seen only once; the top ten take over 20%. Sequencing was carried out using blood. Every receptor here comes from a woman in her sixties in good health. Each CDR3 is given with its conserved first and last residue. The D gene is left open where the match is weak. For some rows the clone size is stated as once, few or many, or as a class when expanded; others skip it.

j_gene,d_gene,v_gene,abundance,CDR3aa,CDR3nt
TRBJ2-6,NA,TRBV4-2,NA,CASSQGLVGAEGANVLTF,TGTGCCAGCAGCCAAGGTCTAGTGGGAGCAGAAGGGGCCAACGTCCTGACTTTC
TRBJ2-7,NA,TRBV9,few,CASSVAPYYSYEQYF,TGTGCCAGCAGCGTAGCTCCCTATTACTCCTACGAGCAGTACTTC
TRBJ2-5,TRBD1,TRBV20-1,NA,CSTRRPGQGHNEQYF,TGCAGTACTAGACGCCCGGGACAGGGGCACAATGAGCAGTACTTC
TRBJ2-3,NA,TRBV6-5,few,CASRSSGSLRPDTQYF,TGTGCCAGCAGGTCCTCGGGATCACTTAGGCCGGATACGCAGTATTTT
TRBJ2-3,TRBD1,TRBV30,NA,CAWSLDRGMDTQYF,TGTGCCTGGAGTCTCGACAGGGGAATGGATACGCAGTATTTT
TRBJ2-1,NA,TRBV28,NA,CASTGWGGDEQFF,TGTGCCAGCACCGGCTGGGGGGGCGATGAGCAGTTCTTC
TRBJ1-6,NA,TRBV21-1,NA,CASSDQRGGTDNSPLHF,TGTGCCAGCAGCGATCAAAGGGGGGGGACTGATAATTCACCCCTCCACTTT
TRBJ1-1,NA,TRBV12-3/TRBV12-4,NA,CATQDINTEAFF,TGTGCCACCCAGGACATTAACACTGAAGCTTTCTTT
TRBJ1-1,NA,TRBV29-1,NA,CSVGSAANTEAFF,TGCAGCGTGGGCTCGGCCGCAAACACTGAAGCTTTCTTT
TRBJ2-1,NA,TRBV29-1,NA,CSAPFRGSSYNEQFF,TGCAGCGCACCCTTTAGGGGCAGCTCCTACAATGAGCAGTTCTTC
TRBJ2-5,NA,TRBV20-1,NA,CSARAPQETQYF,TGCAGTGCTAGAGCCCCCCAAGAGACCCAGTACTTC
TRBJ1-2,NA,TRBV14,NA,CASSLVRGQVLYGYTF,TGTGCCAGCAGCCTGGTACGTGGTCAGGTGTTATACGGCTACACCTTC
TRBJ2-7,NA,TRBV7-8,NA,CASRPYRLDYEQYF,TGTGCCAGCAGACCGTACAGGTTGGACTACGAGCAGTACTTC
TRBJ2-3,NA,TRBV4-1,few,CASSQVPPYTDTQYF,TGCGCCAGCAGCCAAGTCCCTCCATACACAGATACGCAGTATTTT
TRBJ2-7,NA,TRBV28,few,CASSPPLGSYEQYF,TGTGCCAGCAGTCCTCCCCTCGGCTCCTACGAGCAGTACTTC
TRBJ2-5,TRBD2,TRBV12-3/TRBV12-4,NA,CASSPWTSGIGETQYF,TGTGCCAGCAGTCCATGGACTAGCGGGATCGGAGAGACCCAGTACTTC
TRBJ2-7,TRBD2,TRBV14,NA,CASSQPIGTSGVYEQYF,TGTGCCAGCAGCCAACCAATCGGGACTAGCGGGGTGTACGAGCAGTACTTC
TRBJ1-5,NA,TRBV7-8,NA,CAGSLGRQAMRGQPQHF,TGTGCCGGCAGCCTTGGGAGACAGGCGATGAGGGGGCAGCCCCAGCATTTT
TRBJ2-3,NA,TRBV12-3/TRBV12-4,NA,CASSISLGFGTDTQYF,TGTGCCAGCAGCATTTCGTTAGGTTTCGGCACAGATACGCAGTATTTT
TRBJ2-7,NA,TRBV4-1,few,CASSQDKTGYEQYF,TGCGCCAGCAGCCAAGATAAGACTGGCTACGAGCAGTACTTC
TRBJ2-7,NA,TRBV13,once,CASSLNYHSYEQYF,TGTGCCAGCAGCTTGAACTACCATTCCTACGAGCAGTACTTC
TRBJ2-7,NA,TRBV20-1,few,CSAQGVTTIPYEQYF,TGCAGTGCGCAGGGAGTAACGACGATCCCCTACGAGCAGTACTTC
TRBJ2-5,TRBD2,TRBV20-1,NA,CSARQGLAGGTQYF,TGCAGTGCTAGACAGGGACTAGCGGGCGGGACCCAGTACTTC
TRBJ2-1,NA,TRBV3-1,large,CASSQTGGAGGSYNEQFF,TGTGCCAGCAGCCAAACAGGGGGCGCGGGGGGGTCCTACAATGAGCAGTTCTTC
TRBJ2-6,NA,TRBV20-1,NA,CSASVNKGSGANVLTF,TGCAGTGCTAGTGTTAATAAGGGGTCTGGGGCCAACGTCCTGACTTTC
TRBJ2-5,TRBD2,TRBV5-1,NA,CARSGGRANKETQYF,TGCGCCAGAAGCGGGGGGCGGGCGAATAAAGAGACCCAGTACTTC
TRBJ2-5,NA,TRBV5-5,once,CASSSQPLGEQETQYF,TGTGCCAGCAGCTCACAACCGCTTGGCGAGCAAGAGACCCAGTACTTC
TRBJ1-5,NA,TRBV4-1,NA,CASSQAGSQPQHF,TGCGCCAGCAGCCAAGCTGGGAGCCAGCCCCAGCATTTT
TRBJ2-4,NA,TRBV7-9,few,CASSPPHRELGIQYF,TGTGCCAGCAGCCCGCCCCACAGGGAGTTGGGCATTCAGTACTTC
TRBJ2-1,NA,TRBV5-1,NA,CASSSRGAGSGETYNERFF,TGCGCCAGCAGCTCCCGGGGGGCGGGATCAGGGGAAACCTACAATGAGCGGTTCTTC
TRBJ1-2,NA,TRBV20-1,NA,CSARGQDYGYTF,TGCAGTGCTAGAGGTCAAGACTATGGCTACACCTTC
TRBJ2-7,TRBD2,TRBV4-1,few,CASSPSSGYEQYF,TGCGCCAGCAGCCCTTCTAGCGGCTACGAGCAGTACTTC
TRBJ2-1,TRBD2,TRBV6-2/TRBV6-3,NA,CASTSGRGSLGFDEQFF,TGTGCCAGCACCTCCGGGCGCGGGAGTTTGGGGTTTGATGAGCAGTTCTTC
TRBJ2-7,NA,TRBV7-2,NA,CASSWEPGNSYEQYF,TGTGCCAGCAGCTGGGAACCGGGTAACTCCTACGAGCAGTACTTC
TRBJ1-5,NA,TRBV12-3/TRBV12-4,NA,CASSPTGDNQPQHF,TGTGCCAGCAGTCCCACGGGAGATAATCAGCCCCAGCATTTT
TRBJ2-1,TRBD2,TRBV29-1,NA,CSVVGLAGSYNEQFF,TGCAGCGTTGTCGGCCTAGCGGGCTCCTACAATGAGCAGTTCTTC
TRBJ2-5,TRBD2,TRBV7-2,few,CASSRLGAGVKETQYF,TGTGCCAGCAGCCGGCTTGGAGCGGGAGTGAAAGAGACCCAGTACTTC
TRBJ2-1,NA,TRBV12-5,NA,CASGFGRSNYNEQFF,TGTGCTAGTGGTTTCGGCAGAAGTAACTACAATGAGCAGTTCTTC
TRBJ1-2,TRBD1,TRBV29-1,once,CSVEVGQLYGYTF,TGCAGCGTCGAAGTGGGACAGCTCTATGGCTACACCTTC
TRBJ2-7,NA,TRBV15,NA,CATSSRRDAYEQYF,TGTGCCACCAGCAGCCGACGTGATGCCTACGAGCAGTACTTC
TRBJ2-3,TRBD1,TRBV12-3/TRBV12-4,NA,CASRRTGGSTDTQYF,TGTGCCAGCAGACGGACAGGGGGAAGCACAGATACGCAGTATTTT
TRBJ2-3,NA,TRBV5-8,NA,CASSLDDRDTQYF,TGTGCCAGCAGCTTAGACGACCGAGATACGCAGTATTTT
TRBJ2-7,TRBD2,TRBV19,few,CATQTSAREQYF,TGTGCCACCCAGACTAGCGCTCGCGAGCAGTACTTC
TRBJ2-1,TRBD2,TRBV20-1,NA,CSARDRSGRAYEQFF,TGCAGTGCTAGAGATCGGAGCGGGAGGGCCTATGAGCAGTTCTTC
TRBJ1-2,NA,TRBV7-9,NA,CASSLDSGRNYGYTF,TGTGCCAGCAGCTTAGATTCAGGGAGGAACTATGGCTACACCTTC